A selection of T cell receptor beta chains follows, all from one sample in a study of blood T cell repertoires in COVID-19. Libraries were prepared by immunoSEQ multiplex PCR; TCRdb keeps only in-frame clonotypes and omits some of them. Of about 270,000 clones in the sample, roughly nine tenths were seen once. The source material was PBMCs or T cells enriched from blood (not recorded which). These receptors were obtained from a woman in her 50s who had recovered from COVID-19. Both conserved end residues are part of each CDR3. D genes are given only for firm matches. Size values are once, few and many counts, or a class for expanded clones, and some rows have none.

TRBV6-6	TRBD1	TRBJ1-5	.	TGTGCCAGCAGTTACCTGACAGGGAATCAGCCCCAGCATTTT	CASSYLTGNQPQHF
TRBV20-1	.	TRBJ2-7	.	TGCAGTGCTAGAGCGGGCTACGAGCAGTACTTC	CSARAGYEQYF
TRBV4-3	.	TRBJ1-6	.	TGCGCCAGCAGCCAGTACCCACAAGGAGCTGTAGATCGTTCACCCCTCCACTTT	CASSQYPQGAVDRSPLHF
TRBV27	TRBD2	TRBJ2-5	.	TGTGCCAGCAGTTTAAGGCTAGCGGGAGTGAGGGAGACCCAGTACTTC	CASSLRLAGVRETQYF
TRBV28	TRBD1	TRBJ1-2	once	TGTGCCAGCAGTTTAGAAGGAGGGACAGACACCTTC	CASSLEGGTDTF
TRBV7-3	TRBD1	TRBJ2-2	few	TGTGCCAGCAGCTCGACAGGGAGCGTCACCGGGGAGCTGTTTTTT	CASSSTGSVTGELFF
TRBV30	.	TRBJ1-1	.	TGTGCCTGGGGCACACCGGCAACAGGGAACACTGAAGCTTTCTTT	CAWGTPATGNTEAFF
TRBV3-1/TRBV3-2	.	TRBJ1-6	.	TGTGCCAGCAGCCCCGGGACATCTATGTCCCTCCACTTT	CASSPGTSMSLHF
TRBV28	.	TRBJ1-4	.	TGTGCCAGCAGGACACAGGGTTCGGCGGCGGGAAAACTGTTTTTT	CASRTQGSAAGKLFF
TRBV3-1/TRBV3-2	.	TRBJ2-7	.	TGTGCCAGCAGCCAAGGAGGGACTTTTCAGTACTTC	CASSQGGTFQYF
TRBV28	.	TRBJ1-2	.	TGTGCCAGCAGTACCTCCGACAGGAGTTATGGCTACACCTTC	CASSTSDRSYGYTF
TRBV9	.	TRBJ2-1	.	TGTGCCAGCAGCGTAGAGGGGAATTTCGATGAGCAGTTCTTC	CASSVEGNFDEQFF
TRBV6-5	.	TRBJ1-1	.	TGTGCCAGCAGGTACCGACCCTTAGCGGGCACTGAAGCTTTCTTT	CASRYRPLAGTEAFF
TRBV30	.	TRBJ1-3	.	TGTGCCTGGAGTGTGGCCTTCTCTGGAAACACCATATATTTT	CAWSVAFSGNTIYF
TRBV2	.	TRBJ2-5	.	TGTGCCAGCACCTTTGCGGCAGGGGAGACCCAGTACTTC	CASTFAAGETQYF
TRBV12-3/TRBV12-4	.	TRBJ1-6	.	TGTGCCAGCAGTTTAAGGGGTTCACCCCTCCACTTT	CASSLRGSPLHF
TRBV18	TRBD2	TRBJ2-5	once	TGTGCCAGCTCACCGGGACTAGCTATGGAGACCCAGTACTTC	CASSPGLAMETQYF
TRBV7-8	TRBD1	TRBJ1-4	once	TGTGCCAGCAGCCCCGGGACAGAACGTAATGAAAAACTGTTTTTT	CASSPGTERNEKLFF
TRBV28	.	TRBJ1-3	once	TGTGCCAGCAGTCGCGGGCCAGGCGGCTCTGGAAACACCATATATTTT	CASSRGPGGSGNTIYF
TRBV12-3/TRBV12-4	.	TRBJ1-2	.	TGTGCCAGCAGTTTCGGTGGTTATGGCTACACCTTC	CASSFGGYGYTF
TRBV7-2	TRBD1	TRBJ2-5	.	TGTGCCAGCAGCGGAACCGGGACAGGGGTATCTTTCCAAGAGACCCAGTACTTC	CASSGTGTGVSFQETQYF
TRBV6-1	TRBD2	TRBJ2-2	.	TGTGCCAGCAGTGCCCGGGGACTAGCGGGAGCCATCACCGGGGAGCTGTTTTTT	CASSARGLAGAITGELFF
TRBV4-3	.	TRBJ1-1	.	TGCGCCAGCAGCCAAGATAAAGGGGGGGTGAACACTGAAGCTTTCTTT	CASSQDKGGVNTEAFF
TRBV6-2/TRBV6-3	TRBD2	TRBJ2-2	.	TGTGCCAGCAGTTACCCGACTAGCGGATTAGCCGGGGAGCTGTTTTTT	CASSYPTSGLAGELFF
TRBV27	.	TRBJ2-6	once	TGTGCCAGCAGTTTATCCGGCTCTGGGGCCAACGTCCTGACTTTC	CASSLSGSGANVLTF
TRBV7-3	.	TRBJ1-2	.	TGTGCCAGCAGTAAGGCGGGGATGGATGGCTACACCTTC	CASSKAGMDGYTF
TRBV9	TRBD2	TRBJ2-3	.	TGTGCCAGCAGCGAACAATCGGGACTAATCACAGATACGCAGTATTTT	CASSEQSGLITDTQYF
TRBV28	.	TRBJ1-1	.	TGTGCCAGCATGGGCTTAGGGAAGGAGGACACTGAAGCTTTCTTT	CASMGLGKEDTEAFF
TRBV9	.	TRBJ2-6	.	TGTGCCAGCAGCGTATGGGCAGCAGGAAGCTCTGGGGCCAACGTCCTGACTTTC	CASSVWAAGSSGANVLTF
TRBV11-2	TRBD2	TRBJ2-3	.	TGTGCCAGCAGCTTAGGTAGCGGGTACACAGATACGCAGTATTTT	CASSLGSGYTDTQYF